The 13 T cell receptor beta chains below come from one sample, sequenced in a study of T cell responses to AZD1222 COVID-19 vaccine. Sequenced by immunoSEQ multiplex PCR; TCRdb stores in-frame clones only, minus some. The profile shows about 120,000 clones, roughly 91% of them singletons. The sequenced sample was peripheral blood, obtained on day 0 of AZD1222 vaccination. These receptors originate from an adult in good health.

The J gene is TRBJ2-1, the V gene TRBV2; TRBD2 matches at 8 bases. The CDR3 consists of 13 residues. Losses at the gene ends were 3 bases for V and 10 bases for J; bases not matched to a gene: 5. The germline gives CDR1 SNHLY, CDR2 FYNNEI. The DNA for the CDR3 is TGTGCCAGCAGTGAGGACGCGGGAGGCGAGCAGTTCTTC. Translating it yields CASSEDAGGEQFF.

This sequence joins TRBV9 and TRBJ1-5; 9 nucleotides align to TRBD1. This CDR3 comprises 15 residues. Trimming took 3 bases from V and 4 from J; bases not matched to a gene: 5. CDR1 and CDR2 (germline): SGDLS, YYNGEE. The CDR3 DNA reads as TGTGCCAGCAGCGCCGCGGGACAGGGAAATCAGCCCCAGCATTTT. Its translation is CASSAAGQGNQPQHF.

The rearrangement links TRBV6-5 to TRBJ2-3; no clear D gene. Looked up from germline, CDR1 is MNHEY and CDR2 is SVGAGI. Deletions cut 6 bases from V and 0 bases from J, with 13 bases between. The CDR3 totals 15 residues. CDR3 coding DNA: TGTGCCAGCAGAGACGGTTCTACTAGCACAGATACGCAGTATTTT. This gives the protein CASRDGSTSTDTQYF.

The chain uses TRBV7-8 and TRBJ1-6; 9 bases map to TRBD1. The CDR3 runs 15 residues. Germline CDR1 reads SGHVS; CDR2 reads FQNEAQ. After removal of 5 bases from V and 9 bases from J, the junction contained 8 bases not matched to a gene. CDR3 DNA: TGTGCCAGCAGCCCCGCGGGGACAGGGTTTTCACCCCTCCACTTT. Translated: CASSPAGTGFSPLHF.

The chain has TRBV7-3 and TRBJ2-7, with a tentative D call TRBD2 (6 bases). The germline V gene has CDR1 SGHTA and CDR2 FQGTGA. The CDR3 length is 15 residues. Trimming pared 1 base from V and 0 bases from J, leaving 10 bases between. CDR3 region: CASSLMPSASYEQYF. In DNA, the CDR3 is TGTGCCAGCAGCTTAATGCCTAGCGCCTCCTACGAGCAGTACTTC.

The V and J genes are TRBV12-3 or TRBV12-4 and TRBJ1-1, with D uncertain. V was trimmed by 6 bases and J by 1 base, leaving 6 bases between them. The CDR3 has 12 amino acids. CDR3 protein: CASRVGNTEAFF. CDR3 nucleotide sequence: TGTGCCAGCAGGGTAGGGAACACTGAAGCTTTCTTT.

The V and J genes are TRBV5-4 and TRBJ2-7; TRBD2 is a possible D gene (5 bases). V lost 4 bases, J lost 2 bases, and 10 bases lay in between. CDR1 SGHNT and CDR2 YYREEE come from the germline V gene (reference sequence). The CDR3 covers 13 residues. The CDR3 region is CASSLPGTYEQYF. CDR3 DNA sequence: TGTGCCAGCAGCCTCCCCGGGACCTACGAGCAGTACTTC.

A remark on this clone: At one end, the junction sequence differs from germline, possibly due to a read error. The J gene is TRBJ2-3, the V gene TRBV7-9; D might be TRBD2 (7 bases). The CDR3 spans 12 residues. The germline V gene encodes CDR1 SEHNR and CDR2 FQNEAQ (reference sequence). The CDR3 loop is CASSLVRGASDF. The CDR3 nucleotides read TGTGCCAGCAGCTTAGTTCGGGGGGCGTCGGATTTT.

This sequence joins TRBV6-6 and TRBJ2-5; D possibly uses TRBD1 or TRBD2 (5 bases each). Germline V gene data show CDR1 as MNHNY and CDR2 as SVGAGI (reference sequence). The CDR3 covers 16 residues. Trimming pared 5 bases from V and 4 bases from J, leaving 20 bases between. CDR3 sequence reads: CASSPRGSGRGETQYF. The CDR3 region has the DNA TGTGCCAGCAGTCCTCGGGGCAGCGGCCGGGGAGAGACCCAGTACTTC.

The V gene is TRBV5-1, the J gene TRBJ1-2; unclear D gene. The CDR3 totals 12 residues. The V end was cut by 2 bases, the J end by 4 bases, with 6 bases between. Germline loops: CDR1 SGHRS, CDR2 YFSETQ. The CDR3 region is CASSLPPYGYTF. CDR3 nucleotide sequence: TGCGCCAGCAGCTTACCCCCCTATGGCTACACCTTC.

CDR3 protein: CASSSSTRWNSPLHF. In nucleotides, the CDR3 is TGTGCCAGCAGCTCTTCGACAAGGTGGAATTCACCCCTCCACTTT. The V call is TRBV5-6, the J call TRBJ1-6; D gene unclear. Germline values: CDR1 SGHDT, CDR2 YYEEEE. CDR3 length: 15 residues. V lost 3 bases and J lost 7, with 14 bases in between.

CDR3 region: CSVTGTDQETQYF. CDR3 DNA sequence: TGCAGCGTCACCGGGACAGACCAAGAGACCCAGTACTTC. J is TRBJ2-5 and V is TRBV29-1, with TRBD1 matching 7 bases. Germline CDR1 reads SQVTM; CDR2 reads ANQGSEA. Germline trimming cut 6 bases from V and 0 bases from J; bases unmatched to any gene: 4. CDR3 length: 13 residues.

CDR3 region: CASTRGGIYEQYF. CDR3 nucleotides: TGTGCCAGCACCAGGGGAGGAATCTACGAGCAGTACTTC. The J gene is TRBJ2-7, the V gene TRBV7-8; D assignment may be TRBD1 or TRBD2 (6 bases each). Germline V lookup: CDR1 SGHVS, CDR2 FQNEAQ. The CDR3 runs to 13 residues. The V end was cut by 7 bases, the J end by 3 bases, with 13 bases between.